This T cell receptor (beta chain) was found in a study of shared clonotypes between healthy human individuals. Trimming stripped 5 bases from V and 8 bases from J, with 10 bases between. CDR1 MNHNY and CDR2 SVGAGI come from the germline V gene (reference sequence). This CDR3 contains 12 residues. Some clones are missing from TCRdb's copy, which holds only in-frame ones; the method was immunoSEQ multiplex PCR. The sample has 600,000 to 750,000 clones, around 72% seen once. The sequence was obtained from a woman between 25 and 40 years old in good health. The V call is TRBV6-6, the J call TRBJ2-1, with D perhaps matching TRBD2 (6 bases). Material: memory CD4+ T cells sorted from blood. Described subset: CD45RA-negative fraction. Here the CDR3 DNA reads TGTGCCAGCAGTACTGGGGGGTATGAGCAGTTCTTC. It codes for CASSTGGYEQFF.